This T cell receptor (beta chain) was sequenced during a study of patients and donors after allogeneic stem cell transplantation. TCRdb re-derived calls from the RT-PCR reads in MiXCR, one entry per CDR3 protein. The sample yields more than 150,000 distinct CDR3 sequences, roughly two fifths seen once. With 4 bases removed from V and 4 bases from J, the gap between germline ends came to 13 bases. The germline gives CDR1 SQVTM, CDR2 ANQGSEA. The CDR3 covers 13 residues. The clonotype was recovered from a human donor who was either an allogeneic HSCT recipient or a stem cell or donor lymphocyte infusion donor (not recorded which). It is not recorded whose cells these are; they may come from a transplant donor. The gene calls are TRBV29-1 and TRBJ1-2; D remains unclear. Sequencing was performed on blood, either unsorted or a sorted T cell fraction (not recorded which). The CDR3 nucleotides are TGCAGCGTTGCGACGGAAGATAGCTATGGCTACACCTTC. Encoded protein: CSVATEDSYGYTF.